The 30 T cell receptor beta chains reported below all come from one sample, sequenced in a study of CD8 T cells in Susac syndrome. With random hexamers, reverse transcription was performed on about 0.45 to 1 ug of RNA. One entry per CDR3 protein, called by TCRdb with MiXCR from the immunoSEQ multiplex PCR reads. Found here are some 220,000 distinct CDR3 sequences, around 96% of them singletons; the top ten hold 0.095%. The sample was CD4+ T cells from PBMCs. These receptors all stem from a human donor with multiple sclerosis.

The rearrangement links TRBV20-1 to TRBJ2-5; D is ambiguous. Germline loops: CDR1 DFQATT, CDR2 SNEGSKA (reference sequence). V was cut by 0 bases and J by 5 bases, with 16 bases left in between. The CDR3 consists of 15 residues. The CDR3 DNA reads as TGCAGTGCTAGAGATTCGGCAGCATTACGCGAGACCCAGTACTTC. This sequence encodes CSARDSAALRETQYF.

The CDR3 loop reads CSVGSSVGYEQYF. The DNA for the CDR3 is TGCAGCGTTGGTTCCAGCGTGGGTTACGAGCAGTACTTC. V is TRBV29-1 and J is TRBJ2-7; D not certain. The CDR3 is made up of 13 amino acids. Trimming removed 4 bases at V and 4 bases at J, with 14 bases between. Germline CDR1 reads SQVTM; CDR2 reads ANQGSEA.

The V and J genes are TRBV6-6 and TRBJ1-2, with D hard to call. Trimming cost V 4 bases and J 4 bases, with 13 bases left between them. CDR3 size: 14 residues. Germline V gene sequence: CDR1 MNHNY, CDR2 SVGAGI (reference sequence). This CDR3 reads CASSSGNPTYGYTF. The CDR3 DNA reads TGTGCCAGCAGTTCAGGAAACCCTACCTATGGCTACACCTTC.

The gene calls are TRBV12-3 or TRBV12-4 and TRBJ2-7; D may be TRBD2 (6 bases). This CDR3 comprises 12 residues. V was pared by 7 bases and J by 4 bases, with 11 bases between. The CDR3 DNA is TGTGCCAGCAATCTCGGGGGTTACGAGCAGTACTTC. It translates to CASNLGGYEQYF.

V usage is TRBV28 and J usage is TRBJ2-1, with unresolved D. Germline CDR1 and CDR2: MDHEN and SYDVKM. CDR3 length: 16 residues. Trimming removed 0 bases from V and 0 bases from J, with 9 bases in between. The CDR3 sequence: CASSLWMGSSYNEQFF. DNA of the CDR3: TGTGCCAGCAGTTTATGGATGGGAAGCTCCTACAATGAGCAGTTCTTC.

V gene TRBV24-1 combines with J gene TRBJ2-3; D ambiguous. V shed 3 bases and J shed 6 bases, with 6 bases lying between them. CDR3 length equals 12 residues. Germline CDR1 reads KGHDR; CDR2 reads SFDVKD. The CDR3 is CATSDRMDTQYF. CDR3 bases: TGTGCCACCAGTGATAGGATGGATACGCAGTATTTT.

The chain uses TRBV29-1 and TRBJ2-1; tentatively, D is TRBD1 (6 bases). Germline values: CDR1 SQVTM, CDR2 ANQGSEA. Trimming removed 6 bases at V and 0 bases at J, with 12 bases between. The CDR3 is 14 residues long. The CDR3 sequence: CSVADRVSYNEQFF. The CDR3 nucleotides are TGCAGCGTGGCGGACAGAGTCTCCTACAATGAGCAGTTCTTC.

This sequence joins TRBV5-4 and TRBJ2-3, with a possible D match to TRBD2 (7 bases). The CDR3 consists of 16 residues. V dropped 2 bases and J dropped 0 bases, with 13 bases sitting between them. Per germline, CDR1 SGHNT and CDR2 YYREEE (reference sequence). The CDR3 DNA follows: TGTGCCAGCAGCTTCGAACGGGGGGCCAGCACAGATACGCAGTATTTT. Translated: CASSFERGASTDTQYF.

V is TRBV27 and J is TRBJ2-1, with D perhaps matching TRBD2 (6 bases). The V gene lost 5 bases and the J gene lost 8 bases, with 16 bases spanning the gap. CDR1 and CDR2 from the germline V gene are MNHEY and SMNVEV (reference sequence). CDR3 size: 14 residues. The CDR3 nucleotides are TGTGCCAGCAGTCGTCCCGGACTAATCGATGAGCAGTTCTTC. It is translated as CASSRPGLIDEQFF.

The chain uses TRBV5-1 and TRBJ2-3, with D tentatively TRBD1 or TRBD2 (6 bases each). Trimming removed 2 bases from V and 1 base from J, with 11 bases in between. This CDR3 contains 15 residues. Germline loops: CDR1 SGHRS, CDR2 YFSETQ. CDR3 in DNA: TGCGCCAGCAGCTTCGGGGGCGCCCGCACAGATACGCAGTATTTT. It encodes CASSFGGARTDTQYF.

The chain recombines TRBV6-6 with TRBJ1-2; D not certain. V lost 7 bases and J 4 bases, leaving 7 bases between the germline ends. The germline V gene encodes CDR1 MNHNY and CDR2 SVGAGI (reference sequence). The CDR3 consists of 11 residues. CDR3 loop: CASKAIYGYTF. Written as DNA, the CDR3 is TGTGCCAGCAAGGCAATCTATGGCTACACCTTC.

This chain uses TRBV12-5 with TRBJ2-3; the D is unclear. This CDR3 is 12 amino acids long. V lost 6 bases and J lost 5, with 9 bases in between. Germline V gene lookup returns CDR1 LGHNT and CDR2 FRNRAP. The CDR3: CASGPARDTQYF. The CDR3 DNA follows: TGTGCTAGTGGACCTGCGAGAGATACGCAGTATTTT.

The J gene is TRBJ2-7, the V gene TRBV20-1; no firm D call. CDR3 length: 11 residues. Trimming pared 3 bases from V and 4 bases from J, leaving 7 bases between. Germline CDR1 reads DFQATT; CDR2 reads SNEGSKA (reference sequence). The CDR3 DNA is TGCAGTGCTAGGATGGGTTACGAGCAGTACTTC. It translates to CSARMGYEQYF.

The chain links TRBV3-1 to TRBJ1-3, with D unclear. V lost 3 bases, J lost 0 bases, and 3 bases lay in between. CDR1 is LGHDT and CDR2 is YNNKEL in the germline V gene (reference sequence). The CDR3 contains 13 residues. The CDR3 region is CASSHGSGNTIYF. In DNA form, the CDR3 reads TGTGCCAGCAGCCATGGCTCTGGAAACACCATATATTTT.

This rearrangement joins TRBV3-1 to TRBJ2-3; tentatively, D is TRBD2 (6 bases). The CDR3 contains 16 residues. The germline CDR1 and CDR2 sequences are LGHDT and YNNKEL (reference sequence). Trimming took 4 bases from V and 4 from J, leaving 18 bases between them. Written as DNA, the CDR3 is TGTGCCAGCAGCCGTGAACTAGCTGTCCCGGCAGATACGCAGTATTTT. This gives the protein CASSRELAVPADTQYF.

This chain links TRBV25-1 with TRBJ2-7; TRBD2 agrees at 12 bases. This CDR3 has 15 amino acids. The V and J ends lost 2 bases and 5 bases, in that order; junction bases with no gene match: 4. Germline CDR1 MGHDK, CDR2 SYGVNS. The CDR3 sequence is CASSETSGRINEQYF. The CDR3 region has the DNA TGTGCCAGCAGTGAAACTAGCGGGAGGATAAACGAGCAGTACTTC.

V and J are TRBV19 and TRBJ1-5; 8 bases line up with TRBD1. The V gene end was trimmed by 7 bases and the J gene end by 4 bases; junction bases not matched to a gene: 6. Germline loops: CDR1 LNHDA, CDR2 SQIVND (reference sequence). This CDR3 has 14 residues. CDR3 residues: CASTKTGVNQPQHF. In nucleotides, the CDR3 is TGTGCCAGTACCAAGACAGGGGTAAATCAGCCCCAGCATTTT.

This clonotype showed up just once. The chain couples TRBV20-1 to TRBJ1-2, with TRBD1 identical over 7 bases. The trim removed 6 bases at V and 2 bases at J, leaving 6 bases unmatched. Germline assignment: CDR1 DFQATT and CDR2 SNEGSKA (reference sequence). The CDR3 contains 13 residues. CDR3 sequence reads: CSARMGQNYGYTF. Written as DNA, the CDR3 is TGCAGTGCCCGTATGGGACAGAACTATGGCTACACCTTC.

This chain uses TRBV20-1 with TRBJ2-5; 10 nucleotides agree with TRBD2. The V gene's germline CDR1 is DFQATT and CDR2 SNEGSKA (reference sequence). The CDR3 extends over 14 amino acids. The J segment lost 0 bases and the V segment lost 4 bases, leaving 2 bases of the junction unmatched. The CDR3 nucleotides are TGCAGTGCTAAACTAGCGGGGAACCAAGAGACCCAGTACTTC. Protein: CSAKLAGNQETQYF.

The chain has TRBV15 and TRBJ1-1; D is ambiguous. The CDR3 totals 14 residues. V was shortened by 0 bases and J by 6 bases, with 11 bases between the two germline ends. Germline-derived CDR1 and CDR2 are LNHNV and YYDKDF (reference sequence). The CDR3 bases are TGTGCCACCAGCAGAGATCTGTTGACACCTGAAGCTTTCTTT. Translation gives CATSRDLLTPEAFF.

This clonotype was found a few times. This chain connects TRBV3-1 to TRBJ1-1; D is uncertain. Germline V gives CDR1 LGHDT, CDR2 YNNKEL (reference sequence). Trimming took 3 bases from V and 4 from J, leaving 9 bases between them. This CDR3 comprises 13 residues. The DNA of the CDR3 is TGTGCCAGCAGCCAGTTGGAGGGCACTGAAGCTTTCTTT. Protein: CASSQLEGTEAFF. The variable domain in full, completed from reference TRBV3-1 and TRBJ1-1, reads DTAVSQTPKYLVTQMGNDKSIKCEQNLGHDTMYWYKQDSKKFLKIMFSYNNKELIINETVPNRFSPKSPDKAHLNLHINSLELGDSAVYFCASSQLEGTEAFFGQGTRLTVV.

The chain is built from TRBV28 and TRBJ1-4; D unresolved. The germline V and J ends were trimmed by 8 bases and 2 bases, with 9 bases remaining between them. Germline V lookup: CDR1 MDHEN, CDR2 SYDVKM. CDR3 length: 13 residues. This CDR3 is CASGAATNEKLFF. The DNA for the CDR3 is TGTGCCAGCGGTGCAGCGACTAATGAAAAACTGTTTTTT.

This sequence joins TRBV30 and TRBJ2-5, with TRBD2 identical over 11 bases. This CDR3 has 15 amino acids. J lost 5 bases, V lost 4 bases, and 9 bases had no gene match. Germline CDR1 reads GTSNPN; CDR2 reads SVGIG (reference sequence). CDR3 sequence (DNA): TGTGCCTGGACTAGCGGGAGGAGGGGCCGGGAGACCCAGTACTTC. Translated: CAWTSGRRGRETQYF.

This sequence joins TRBV29-1 and TRBJ2-1; D ambiguous. Germline V lookup: CDR1 SQVTM, CDR2 ANQGSEA. CDR3 length equals 12 residues. Trimming left V 8 bases short and J 6 bases short, with 14 bases between. Written as DNA, the CDR3 is TGCAGCACTGGGCGACTGGCCAATGAGCAGTTCTTC. Translation: CSTGRLANEQFF.

The V call is TRBV2, the J call TRBJ1-4; D uncertain. Trimming left V 6 bases short and J 7 bases short, with 9 bases between. The germline CDR1 and CDR2 sequences are SNHLY and FYNNEI. The CDR3 sequence is 12 residues long. CDR3 in amino acids: CASSGRGEKLFF. DNA of the CDR3: TGTGCCAGCAGCGGCCGGGGTGAAAAACTGTTTTTT.

The chain couples TRBV3-1 to TRBJ2-5; D possibly corresponds to TRBD2 (6 bases). The length of the CDR3 is 16 residues. The V end lost 4 bases, the J end lost 5 bases, and 20 bases lay between the germline ends. Germline assignment: CDR1 LGHDT and CDR2 YNNKEL (reference sequence). The CDR3 loop reads CASSRTPSDLGETQYF. The CDR3 DNA sequence: TGTGCCAGCAGCCGAACACCTAGCGATTTGGGCGAGACCCAGTACTTC.

V is TRBV19 and J is TRBJ2-1, with 11 bases that match TRBD2. CDR1 and CDR2 (germline): LNHDA, SQIVND (reference sequence). The V and J ends lost 9 bases and 10 bases, in that order; junction bases with no gene match: 8. This CDR3 comprises 13 residues. The CDR3, as DNA: TGTGCCAGCGCACTAGCGGGAGCACGAGAGCAGTTCTTC. This translates into CASALAGAREQFF.

The CDR3 sequence is CASSERWSRVNIQYF. CDR3 nucleotides: TGTGCCAGCAGTGAAAGGTGGTCCAGGGTGAACATTCAGTACTTC. The chain uses TRBV6-1 and TRBJ2-4, with D possibly TRBD1 on 5 matching bases. The CDR3 is 15 amino acids. Germline-derived CDR1 and CDR2 are MNHNS and SASEGT. The germline V and J ends were trimmed by 2 bases and 7 bases, with 15 bases remaining between them.

V usage is TRBV12-3 or TRBV12-4 and J usage is TRBJ1-2, with D perhaps matching TRBD1 (5 bases). Trimming took 6 bases from V and 7 from J, leaving 9 bases between them. CDR3 length: 11 residues. Here the CDR3 DNA reads TGTGCCAGCAGCCTGGGGGTTGGCTACACCTTC. It is translated as CASSLGVGYTF.

This sequence joins TRBV9 and TRBJ2-3; unclear D gene. Germline loops: CDR1 SGDLS, CDR2 YYNGEE. This CDR3 contains 16 residues. Trimming shortened V by 0 bases and J by 2 bases, and 13 bases separated the two germline ends. The CDR3 sequence is CASSVGGVVVTDTQYF. Here the CDR3 DNA reads TGTGCCAGCAGCGTAGGGGGTGTGGTTGTCACAGATACGCAGTATTTT.